This TCR beta chain was obtained from a study of blood T cells in healthy people across ages. Total RNA extracted from each sample amounted to at least 5.5 micrograms. General study results and limits: Higher diversity, along with more naive CD4+ cells, distinguished long-lived donors from aged donors.

A note on this clonotype: Its antigen is unknown.

The second PCR ran roughly 7 to 12 cycles with a sample-barcoded 5' primer and J-beta primers. TCRdb re-called the 5' RACE reads with MiXCR, one entry per CDR3 protein. The sample contains 550,000 to 800,000 distinct CDR3 sequences, approximately 30% of which appear only once. Sequences were obtained from blood. This receptor was taken from a woman older than 75 in good health.

The CDR3 is CASSRTSGRWQETQYF. In DNA, the CDR3 is TGTGCCAGCAGCCGGACTAGCGGGAGGTGGCAAGAGACCCAGTACTTC. The chain joins TRBV7-3 to TRBJ2-7, with 14 bases lining up with TRBD2. The end of the DNA is better explained by TRBJ2-5, so the J call may be wrong. Germline loops: CDR1 SGHTA, CDR2 FQGTGA. There are 16 residues in the CDR3.